The rows below give T cell receptor beta chains drawn from one sample of a study of cytomegalovirus exposure and HLA in healthy donors. Some clones are missing from TCRdb's copy, which holds only in-frame ones; the method was immunoSEQ multiplex PCR. The sample holds over 200,000 clones, roughly 84% seen once. Sequenced sample: PBMCs. These receptors were collected from a human donor in good health. Both conserved end residues are part of each CDR3. Each record gives: V gene, J gene, CDR3 protein.

>TRBV5-6|TRBJ1-5
CASSLAGVQPQHF
>TRBV18|TRBJ2-7
CASSRDSNLREQYF
>TRBV29-1|TRBJ2-4
CSGGLAGENIQYF
>TRBV21-1|TRBJ2-4
CASKETSSKNIQYF
>TRBV6-5|TRBJ2-5
CASSPGTSSETQYF
>TRBV7-9|TRBJ1-4
CASRPAGPGNEKLFF
>TRBV21-1|TRBJ2-5
CASSKPLTQYF
>TRBV15|TRBJ2-3
CATSPRGASGRDTQYF
>TRBV15|TRBJ1-1
CATSREGPTAITEAFF
>TRBV28|TRBJ1-3
CASSSDRALSGNTIYF
>TRBV7-9|TRBJ2-6
CASSLSRGTGANVLTF
>TRBV29-1|TRBJ2-2
CSVLKEAGELFF
>TRBV4-2|TRBJ2-7
CASSQDTGTSSSYEQYF
>TRBV7-9|TRBJ1-1
CASSSAGGIEAFF
>TRBV5-1|TRBJ1-3
CASSPGGGGTGGNTIYF